One sample yielded the 20 T cell receptor beta chains listed below, sequenced in a study of OX40 agonist ivuxolimab in advanced cancers. Produced via immunoSEQ multiplex PCR; TCRdb's table is partial and in-frame only. Here the sample spans tens of thousands of clones, 80% to 95% being singletons. This sample comprised CD4+ or CD8+ T cells sorted from blood, obtained in a trial of the OX40 agonist ivuxolimab. The receptors originated from an adult with an advanced solid tumor such as melanoma, head and neck, liver or kidney cancer.

The chain employs TRBV4-3 and TRBJ2-7; the D gene is possibly TRBD1 (7 bases). The CDR3 extends over 14 amino acids. V was trimmed by 0 bases and J by 3 bases, leaving 9 bases between them. Per the germline V gene, CDR1 is LGHNA and CDR2 is YSLEER. The CDR3 here is CASSQDQGGYEQYF. Here the CDR3 DNA reads TGCGCCAGCAGCCAAGATCAGGGGGGCTACGAGCAGTACTTC.

This rearrangement joins TRBV15 to TRBJ1-3, with 9 positions matching TRBD1. This CDR3 spans 15 amino acids. V lost 6 bases to trimming and J lost 2 bases; unmatched junction nucleotides: 5. CDR1 and CDR2 (germline): LNHNV, YYDKDF (reference sequence). The DNA for the CDR3 is TGTGCCACCAGTTTTAACAGGGGGCCTGGAAACACCATATATTTT. Its translation: CATSFNRGPGNTIYF.

J is TRBJ1-5 and V is TRBV7-9; D is uncertain. The germline V gene has CDR1 SEHNR and CDR2 FQNEAQ (reference sequence). Deletions cut 5 bases from V and 6 bases from J, with 11 bases between. This CDR3 has 13 amino acids. In DNA form, the CDR3 reads TGTGCCAGCAGCCGTGAAGTAACTCAGCCCCAGCATTTT. This encodes CASSREVTQPQHF.

The chain links TRBV5-6 to TRBJ1-2; no reliable D call. The CDR3 is 13 residues long. The V end was cut by 4 bases, the J end by 6 bases, with 13 bases between. Germline V gene lookup returns CDR1 SGHDT and CDR2 YYEEEE. This CDR3 reads CASSLGRNDGYTF. DNA of the CDR3: TGTGCCAGCAGCCTAGGTAGAAACGATGGCTACACCTTC. Using reference TRBV5-6 and TRBJ1-2 for the parts outside the CDR3, the full variable domain is DAGVTQSPTHLIKTRGQQVTLRCSPKSGHDTVSWYQQALGQGPQFIFQYYEEEERQRGNFPDRFSGHQFPNYSSELNVNALLLGDSALYLCASSLGRNDGYTFGSGTRLTVV.

The V gene is TRBV5-4, the J gene TRBJ1-4, with 11 bases aligning to TRBD1. The germline gives CDR1 SGHNT, CDR2 YYREEE (reference sequence). The junction had 3 bases not matched to a gene; V was cut back by 3 bases and J by 8 bases. The CDR3 totals 14 residues. The CDR3, as DNA: TGTGCCAGCAGCTCCCGGACAGGGGGCGAAAAACTGTTTTTT. Protein sequence: CASSSRTGGEKLFF.

The rearrangement joins TRBV7-9 to TRBJ2-1; D possibly uses TRBD1 or TRBD2 (5 bases each). Germline V gene data show CDR1 as SEHNR and CDR2 as FQNEAQ (reference sequence). The CDR3 contains 14 residues. V was clipped by 5 bases and J by 6 bases, with 14 bases between them. The CDR3 DNA reads TGTGCCAGCAGCCCCGGGACCTCTTTCAATGAGCAGTTCTTC. It yields the protein CASSPGTSFNEQFF.

J is TRBJ1-2 and V is TRBV5-8; maybe TRBD1 (6 bases). This CDR3 is 16 amino acids long. V lost 0 bases and J 0 bases, leaving 12 bases between the germline ends. CDR1 is SGHTS, CDR2 YDEGEE, per germline. The CDR3 sequence: CASSLEGDGANYGYTF. The CDR3 nucleotides read TGTGCCAGCAGCTTGGAGGGGGACGGAGCTAACTATGGCTACACCTTC.

The V call is TRBV6-5, the J call TRBJ2-7; D might be TRBD1 or TRBD2, each matching 5 bases. Germline lookup yields CDR1 MNHEY and CDR2 SVGAGI. Trimming shortened V by 0 bases and J by 4 bases, and 13 bases separated the two germline ends. CDR3 size: 15 residues. CDR3 sequence reads: CASSYSSNGAYEQYF. The DNA of the CDR3 is TGTGCCAGCAGTTACTCGTCTAACGGGGCTTACGAGCAGTACTTC.

The rearrangement links TRBV4-2 to TRBJ2-5, with D perhaps being TRBD1 or TRBD2 (5 bases each). CDR1 LGHNA and CDR2 YNFKEQ come from the germline V gene. V was pared by 4 bases and J by 1 base, with 13 bases between. This CDR3 is built from 15 residues. CDR3 DNA sequence: TGTGCCAGCAGCCCGCCTGGGGGAACCCAAGAGACCCAGTACTTC. Amino acids: CASSPPGGTQETQYF.

The chain joins TRBV11-2 to TRBJ2-3; the match to TRBD2 covers 8 bases. The CDR3 length is 16 residues. Germline assignment: CDR1 SGHAT and CDR2 FQNNGV. The V and J ends lost 1 base and 3 bases, in that order; junction bases with no gene match: 6. The CDR3 loop is CASSLVWGLGTDTQYF. CDR3 in DNA: TGTGCCAGCAGCTTAGTTTGGGGACTAGGAACAGATACGCAGTATTTT.

The chain has TRBV28 and TRBJ2-7; no clear D. Germline V CDR1 and CDR2: MDHEN, SYDVKM. Between the trimmed V and J ends, which lost 3 bases and 2 bases, there was a span of 5 bases. The CDR3 is 12 amino acids. The CDR3 sequence: CASSFWAYEQYF. CDR3 bases: TGTGCCAGCAGTTTTTGGGCCTACGAGCAGTACTTC.

The rearrangement uses TRBV6-1 and TRBJ1-1; D gene unclear. The CDR3 extends over 12 amino acids. The germline CDR1 and CDR2 sequences are MNHNS and SASEGT. Trimming pared 2 bases from V and 10 bases from J, leaving 11 bases between. The CDR3 sequence is CASSERVGVAFF. As DNA, the CDR3 is TGTGCCAGCAGTGAAAGAGTAGGAGTAGCTTTCTTT.

A single count supports this clone. The chain carries TRBV14 and TRBJ2-5; D gene uncertain. Germline V gives CDR1 SGHDN, CDR2 FVKESK. CDR3 size: 12 residues. V was shortened by 1 base and J by 5 bases, with 5 bases between the two germline ends. The CDR3 here is CASSQVGETQYF. CDR3 DNA: TGTGCCAGCAGCCAAGTGGGGGAGACCCAGTACTTC.

CDR3 DNA sequence: TGTGCCTGGGCTCAGGGGACAGGAACCATTACGCAGTATTTT. Encoded protein: CAWAQGTGTITQYF. The chain uses TRBV30 and TRBJ2-3, with 8 bases that match TRBD1. Unmatched junction bases numbered 12, after V lost 5 bases and J lost 8 bases. CDR3 length: 14 residues. Germline CDR1 and CDR2: GTSNPN and SVGIG (reference sequence).

V gene TRBV5-8 combines with J gene TRBJ1-5, with a tentative D call TRBD1 (5 bases). Trimming removed 4 bases at V and 0 bases at J, with 11 bases between. CDR1 is SGHTS and CDR2 is YDEGEE in the germline V gene. The CDR3 is 15 amino acids. The CDR3 DNA sequence: TGTGCCAGCAGCACCCGACAGTTTAGCAATCAGCCCCAGCATTTT. Residues: CASSTRQFSNQPQHF.

This chain links TRBV27 with TRBJ1-1; D unresolved. Germline lookup yields CDR1 MNHEY and CDR2 SMNVEV (reference sequence). With 8 bases removed from V and 0 bases from J, the gap between germline ends came to 7 bases. This CDR3 comprises 12 residues. The DNA for the CDR3 is TGTGCCAGCGGGCGCATGAACACTGAAGCTTTCTTT. Its protein is CASGRMNTEAFF.

The chain employs TRBV4-2 and TRBJ1-4; 8 bases fit TRBD1. V was pared by 1 base and J by 8 bases, with 3 bases of the junction left unmatched. CDR3 size: 14 residues. Looked up from germline, CDR1 is LGHNA and CDR2 is YNFKEQ. Here the CDR3 reads CASSQGQGREKLFF. The CDR3, as DNA: TGTGCCAGCAGCCAAGGACAGGGGAGGGAAAAACTGTTTTTT.

CDR3 sequence (DNA): TGTGCCACCAGCAGAGATCACGCGGGACAGGATACGCAGTATTTT. Translation gives CATSRDHAGQDTQYF. The rearrangement links TRBV15 to TRBJ2-3, with TRBD1 as a possible D gene (7 bases). The CDR3 has 15 residues. Trimming shortened V by 0 bases and J by 6 bases, and 13 bases separated the two germline ends. Per the germline V gene, CDR1 is LNHNV and CDR2 is YYDKDF (reference sequence).

The chain links TRBV6-5 to TRBJ1-1, with a weak D call TRBD1 (5 bases). Germline assignment: CDR1 MNHEY and CDR2 SVGAGI. Trimming removed 4 bases from V and 2 bases from J, with 8 bases in between. CDR3 length: 13 residues. CDR3 residues: CASSWDLNTEAFF. The CDR3 nucleotides are TGTGCCAGCAGTTGGGACCTCAACACTGAAGCTTTCTTT.

This clone showed up just a few times. Other DNA sequences within the sample encode an identical CDR3. The gene calls are TRBV11-3 and TRBJ2-3; D remains ambiguous. This CDR3 spans 14 amino acids. Per the germline V gene, CDR1 is SGHNT and CDR2 is YENEEA. V was cut by 1 base and J by 1 base, with 6 bases left in between. The CDR3 DNA sequence: TGTGCCAGCAGCTTAGTCGCAGGCACAGATACGCAGTATTTT. Protein sequence: CASSLVAGTDTQYF.